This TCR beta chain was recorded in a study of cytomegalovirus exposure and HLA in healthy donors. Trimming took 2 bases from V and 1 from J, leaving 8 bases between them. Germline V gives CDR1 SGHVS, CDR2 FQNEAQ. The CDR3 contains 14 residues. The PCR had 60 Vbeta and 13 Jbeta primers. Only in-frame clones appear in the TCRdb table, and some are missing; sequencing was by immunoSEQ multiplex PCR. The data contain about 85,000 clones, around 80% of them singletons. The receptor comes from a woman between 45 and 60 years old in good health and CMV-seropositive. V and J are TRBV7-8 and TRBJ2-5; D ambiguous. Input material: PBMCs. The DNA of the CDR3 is TGTGCCAGCAGCTTAATGGCGGTCCAAGAGACCCAGTACTTC. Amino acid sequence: CASSLMAVQETQYF.